One and the same sample provided the 24 T cell receptor beta chains below, sequenced in a study of blood T cell repertoires in COVID-19. Profiled with immunoSEQ multiplex PCR; TCRdb holds only in-frame clones, not every one. The table includes nearly 80,000 clones, 65% to 85% detected once. What was sequenced was peripheral blood. The receptors were sampled from a man between 60 and 70 years old with active or convalescent COVID-19.

This chain connects TRBV25-1 to TRBJ1-1; 10 bases fit TRBD1. The CDR3 runs 16 residues. V lost 3 bases and J lost 3; bases outside the gene matches: 7. CDR1 is MGHDK, CDR2 SYGVNS, per germline. The CDR3 DNA is TGTGCCAGCAGTGACGACAGGGGGCTTCGGGACACTGAAGCTTTCTTT. It yields the protein CASSDDRGLRDTEAFF.

This clone was counted only a few times. The chain employs TRBV14 and TRBJ1-3; TRBD1 might be the D (6 bases). Germline V gene sequence: CDR1 SGHDN, CDR2 FVKESK. This CDR3 region has 15 residues. The V gene lost 0 bases and the J gene lost 1 base, with 7 bases spanning the gap. CDR3 DNA: TGTGCCAGCAGCCAAGAGAGGGGGTCTGGAAACACCATATATTTT. As protein: CASSQERGSGNTIYF. The complete variable domain, with remaining parts taken from reference TRBV14 and TRBJ1-3, reads EAGVTQFPSHSVIEKGQTVTLRCDPISGHDNLYWYRRVMGKEIKFLLHFVKESKQDESGMPNNRFLAERTGGTYSTLKVQPAELEDSGVYFCASSQERGSGNTIYFGEGSWLTVV.

This chain links TRBV21-1 with TRBJ1-1; no check of the table's D call, TRBD1, against the DNA was made. TRBV21-1 is given as a pseudogene. This CDR3 has 18 residues. The CDR3 DNA reads as TGTGCCACCCCGCCGTTCACGGGACAGACGTACATGAACACTGAAGCTTTCTTT. It codes for CATPPFTGQTYMNTEAFF.

The J gene is TRBJ2-7, the V gene TRBV5-4; 7 bases match TRBD1. In germline, CDR1 is SGHNT, CDR2 YYREEE (reference sequence). V lost 4 bases and J lost 3; bases outside the gene matches: 10. The CDR3 sequence is 15 residues long. CDR3 DNA: TGTGCCAGCAGCCCACCGGGACAGACCCTCTACGAGCAGTACTTC. As protein: CASSPPGQTLYEQYF.

The rearrangement uses TRBV6-5 and TRBJ1-2; D call uncertain. Germline CDR1 is MNHEY and CDR2 is SVGAGI. The V and J ends lost 6 bases and 8 bases respectively, with 13 bases between them. The CDR3 loop spans 12 amino acids. Written as DNA, the CDR3 is TGTGCCAGCAGCCCAAACCCTACCGGCTACACCTTC. It encodes CASSPNPTGYTF.

CDR3 residues: CASSVGQGLTYEQYF. The CDR3 DNA follows: TGTGCCAGCAGCGTAGGCCAGGGTTTGACCTACGAGCAGTACTTC. V usage is TRBV9 and J usage is TRBJ2-7; a possible D gene is TRBD1 (5 bases). The CDR3 has 15 residues. From germline, CDR1 is SGDLS and CDR2 YYNGEE. Trimming took 0 bases from V and 2 from J, leaving 12 bases between them.

The V call is TRBV5-5, the J call TRBJ1-1; D gene unclear. The CDR3 is 14 residues long. The ends were cut back, 3 bases at V and 2 bases at J, with 11 bases in the middle. The germline CDR1 and CDR2 sequences are SGHKS and YYEKEE (reference sequence). CDR3 bases: TGTGCCAGCAGCTCTAACTATGGAAACACTGAAGCTTTCTTT. This encodes CASSSNYGNTEAFF.

In its sample, this clone was seen many times. The V call is TRBV7-9, the J call TRBJ2-1; possibly TRBD2 for D (6 bases). The CDR3 loop spans 13 amino acids. CDR1 SEHNR and CDR2 FQNEAQ come from the germline V gene (reference sequence). The ends were cut back, 7 bases at V and 7 bases at J, with 14 bases in the middle. CDR3 bases: TGTGCCAGCACCAACCGGGAGTGGAATGAGCAGTTCTTC. This translates into CASTNREWNEQFF.

This chain links TRBV9 with TRBJ2-7; 9 bases are a match to TRBD1. Germline V CDR1 and CDR2: SGDLS, YYNGEE. This CDR3 region has 16 residues. V trimming: 2 bases; J trimming: 3 bases; junction bases outside the gene matches: 9. The CDR3 region is CASSVRDRGGFYEQYF. CDR3 DNA: TGTGCCAGCAGCGTTAGAGACAGGGGGGGATTCTACGAGCAGTACTTC. The variable domain in full, with the rest retrieved from reference TRBV9 and TRBJ2-7, is DSGVTQTPKHLITATGQRVTLRCSPRSGDLSVYWYQQSLDQGLQFLIQYYNGEERAKGNILERFSAQQFPDLHSELNLSSLELGDSALYFCASSVRDRGGFYEQYFGPGTRLTVT.

The chain carries TRBV7-2 and TRBJ2-7; 9 bases match TRBD1. This CDR3 has 15 amino acids. Germline CDR1 is SGHTA and CDR2 is FQGNSA. Trimming at V came to 2 bases and at J to 4 bases, leaving 6 bases not matched to a gene. This CDR3 is CASSLLTGGLYEQYF. CDR3 DNA: TGTGCCAGCAGCTTACTTACAGGGGGCCTTTACGAGCAGTACTTC.

Note on this clone: The junction departs from the called germline gene at one end, perhaps through a read error. The rearrangement links TRBV6-6 to TRBJ1-6; 11 nucleotides agree with TRBD1. Germline V CDR1 and CDR2: MNHNY, SVGAGI (reference sequence). This CDR3 has 14 amino acids. CDR3 coding DNA: TGTGCCAGCAGTTACAACTCCCGGGACAGGGGGTTGGGGTTT. Translation: CASSYNSRDRGLGF.

The chain combines TRBV6-5 with TRBJ1-2; TRBD1 might be the D (5 bases). Germline CDR1 reads MNHEY; CDR2 reads SVGAGI. The CDR3 extends over 16 amino acids. The ends were cut back, 0 bases at V and 2 bases at J, with 13 bases in the middle. CDR3 in DNA: TGTGCCAGCAGTTACTCGGCAGGGAGGGCCAACTATGGCTACACCTTC. The encoded protein is CASSYSAGRANYGYTF.

The table lists this clone with a few counts. This chain links TRBV18 with TRBJ1-4; 8 nucleotides agree with TRBD1. Germline loops: CDR1 KGHSH, CDR2 LQKENI. With 3 bases clipped from V and 8 bases from J, the junction kept 5 bases outside the gene matches. CDR3 length equals 14 residues. The CDR3: CASSPGRGHEKLFF. CDR3 nucleotides: TGTGCCAGCTCACCGGGCAGGGGGCACGAAAAACTGTTTTTT.

The chain is built from TRBV5-4 and TRBJ2-5; unclear D gene. Germline V gives CDR1 SGHNT, CDR2 YYREEE (reference sequence). Trimming stripped 1 base from V and 1 base from J, with 5 bases between. The CDR3 has 13 residues. The CDR3 here is CASSLPSQETQYF. The DNA for the CDR3 is TGTGCCAGCAGCTTGCCTAGCCAAGAGACCCAGTACTTC.

The rearrangement joins TRBV18 to TRBJ1-6; possibly TRBD1 for D (5 bases). The CDR3 is made up of 14 amino acids. Germline CDR1 KGHSH, CDR2 LQKENI. Trimming removed 5 bases from V and 3 bases from J, with 8 bases in between. Written as DNA, the CDR3 is TGTGCCAGCTCAGGTCAGGGCTATAATTCACCCCTCCACTTT. Amino acid sequence: CASSGQGYNSPLHF.

The J gene is TRBJ2-1, the V gene TRBV7-8, with 9 bases identical to TRBD1. The germline V gene has CDR1 SGHVS and CDR2 FQNEAQ. The CDR3 length is 11 residues. The ends lost 6 bases at V and 14 bases at J; junction bases unmatched: 5. The CDR3 DNA reads TGTGCCAGCAGGCTCACAGGGGGCAAGTTCTTC. Its translation: CASRLTGGKFF.

The chain uses TRBV5-4 and TRBJ2-3; D not certain. CDR3 length equals 13 residues. CDR1 and CDR2 from the germline V gene are SGHNT and YYREEE (reference sequence). The germline V and J ends were trimmed by 2 bases and 0 bases, with 4 bases remaining between them. CDR3 bases: TGTGCCAGCAGCTTCGGGAGCACAGATACGCAGTATTTT. It yields the protein CASSFGSTDTQYF.

The gene calls are TRBV5-1 and TRBJ2-7; TRBD1 is a possible D gene (7 bases). The CDR3 covers 17 residues. V lost 4 bases and J 0 bases, leaving 20 bases between the germline ends. Germline V gene lookup returns CDR1 SGHRS and CDR2 YFSETQ. This chain's CDR3 is CASSPGGTATSSYEQYF. The CDR3 DNA reads TGCGCCAGCAGCCCTGGGGGGACAGCTACAAGCTCCTACGAGCAGTACTTC.

The rearrangement links TRBV7-9 to TRBJ2-1, with D unresolved. Per the germline V gene, CDR1 is SEHNR and CDR2 is FQNEAQ (reference sequence). CDR3 length: 12 residues. Trimming removed 3 bases at V and 5 bases at J, with 5 bases between. The CDR3 protein is CASSLVDNEQFF. DNA for the CDR3: TGTGCCAGCAGCTTGGTAGACAATGAGCAGTTCTTC.

The CDR3 loop reads CASSEGSRQLFF. The CDR3 nucleotides read TGTGCCAGCAGTGAAGGTTCCCGCCAGCTGTTTTTT. V is TRBV6-1 and J is TRBJ1-4, with D hard to call. This CDR3 is 12 amino acids long. Germline V gene lookup returns CDR1 MNHNS and CDR2 SASEGT. V gave up 1 base and J gave up 14 bases, with 11 bases separating them.

The chain is built from TRBV10-3 and TRBJ1-3; 9 bases map to TRBD1. The CDR3 loop spans 13 amino acids. Per germline, CDR1 ENHRY and CDR2 SYGVKD. J was trimmed by 11 bases and V by 1 base; bases with no gene match: 3. The CDR3 sequence is CAISELGQGPIYF. CDR3 DNA: TGTGCCATCAGTGAGTTGGGACAGGGCCCCATATATTTT.

The chain links TRBV27 to TRBJ1-6; no clear D. Between the trimmed V and J ends, which lost 2 bases and 4 bases, there was a span of 6 bases. CDR1 is MNHEY and CDR2 is SMNVEV in the germline V gene (reference sequence). The CDR3 is made up of 14 amino acids. Here the CDR3 DNA reads TGTGCCAGCAGTTTACGTCCTTATAATTCACCCCTCCACTTT. Translation: CASSLRPYNSPLHF.

The rearrangement uses TRBV30 and TRBJ1-2; the D gene is possibly TRBD1 (6 bases). This CDR3 is built from 14 residues. Germline assignment: CDR1 GTSNPN and CDR2 SVGIG (reference sequence). V was shortened by 4 bases and J by 0 bases, with 12 bases between the two germline ends. CDR3 sequence reads: CAWTGQTPNYGYTF. For the CDR3, the DNA is TGTGCCTGGACCGGACAGACGCCTAACTATGGCTACACCTTC.

This clone has just a few counts. V is TRBV3-1 (or the pseudogene TRBV3-2) and J is TRBJ1-2; 7 nucleotides line up with TRBD1. Unmatched junction bases numbered 6, after V lost 1 base and J lost 1 base. CDR1 is LGHDT, CDR2 YNNKEL, per germline (reference sequence). CDR3 size: 16 residues. The CDR3 coding sequence is TGTGCCAGCAGCCAAGGCGGGACAGTCTATAACTATGGCTACACCTTC. Its translation is CASSQGGTVYNYGYTF.